A single sample gave rise to the 3 T cell receptor beta chains below, sequenced in a study of circulating and synovial CD4+ cells in juvenile arthritis. Libraries were prepared by immunoSEQ multiplex PCR; TCRdb keeps only in-frame clonotypes and omits some of them. The sample consists of about 33,000 clones, nearly 95% of them appearing once. Sequences were obtained from CD4+ T cells from blood. All receptors come from a human donor with juvenile idiopathic arthritis.

CDR3 nucleotide sequence: TGTGCCAGCAGCTTCTTAAATCAGCCCCAGCATTTT. Translating gives CASSFLNQPQHF. The chain combines TRBV7-2 with TRBJ1-5; D not resolved. Germline V CDR1 and CDR2: SGHTA, FQGNSA. The CDR3 has 12 amino acids. The V end lost 3 bases, the J end lost 4 bases, and 4 bases lay between the germline ends.

The sample holds one count of this clone. The V call is TRBV7-2, the J call TRBJ2-5, with D possibly matching TRBD1 (6 bases). The CDR3 covers 13 residues. The V gene lost 4 bases and the J gene lost 5 bases, with 11 bases spanning the gap. Germline CDR1 reads SGHTA; CDR2 reads FQGNSA. In nucleotides, the CDR3 is TGTGCCAGCAGCTCCAGGGGTGTGGAGACCCAGTACTTC. Its translation: CASSSRGVETQYF.

The genes are TRBV5-1 and TRBJ2-7, with 8 nucleotides matching TRBD1. CDR3 length equals 15 residues. With V trimmed by 4 bases and J by 0 bases, 6 bases remained unmatched. Germline V gene data show CDR1 as SGHRS and CDR2 as YFSETQ. The CDR3 DNA is TGCGCCAGCAGCGCCGGGACAGGACGCTCCTACGAGCAGTACTTC. This translates into CASSAGTGRSYEQYF.